This T cell receptor (beta chain) originates from a study of Graves' ophthalmopathy and Graves' hyperthyroidism. At least ten counts were recorded for this clonotype. RNA transcripts were the source from which TCR beta CDR3 regions were amplified. Second-round multiplex PCR came after a first-round RT-PCR that employed HTBI primers. TCRdb redid the calling of the multiplex PCR reads with MiXCR, one entry per CDR3 protein. The sample carries over 500,000 distinct CDR3 sequences, roughly 20% recorded once. Hyperthyroidism is called stable when no ophthalmopathy develops within 18 months of follow-up. Sequences were obtained from peripheral blood. The sequence was obtained from a woman younger than 30 with stable Graves' hyperthyroidism. Some clones in this sample may be carry-over from other donors' samples.

The CDR3 DNA follows: TGTGCCAGCAGATGGACTGGGCTCCAAGAGACCCAGTACTTC. Its protein is CASRWTGLQETQYF. This chain uses TRBV11-2 with TRBJ2-5; D may be TRBD2 (5 bases). This CDR3 region has 14 residues. CDR1 SGHAT and CDR2 FQNNGV come from the germline V gene. V lost 6 bases and J lost 1, with 12 bases in between.